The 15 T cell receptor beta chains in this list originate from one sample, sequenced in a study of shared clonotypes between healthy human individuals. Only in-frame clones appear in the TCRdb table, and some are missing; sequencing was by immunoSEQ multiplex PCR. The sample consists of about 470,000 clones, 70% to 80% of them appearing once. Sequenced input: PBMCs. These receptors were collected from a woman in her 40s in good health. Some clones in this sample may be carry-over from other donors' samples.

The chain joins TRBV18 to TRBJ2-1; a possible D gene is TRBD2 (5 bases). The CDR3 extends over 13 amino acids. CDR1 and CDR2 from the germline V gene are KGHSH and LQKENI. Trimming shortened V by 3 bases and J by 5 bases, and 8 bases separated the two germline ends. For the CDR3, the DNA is TGTGCCAGCTCACCCACTAGTGACAATGAGCAGTTCTTC. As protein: CASSPTSDNEQFF.

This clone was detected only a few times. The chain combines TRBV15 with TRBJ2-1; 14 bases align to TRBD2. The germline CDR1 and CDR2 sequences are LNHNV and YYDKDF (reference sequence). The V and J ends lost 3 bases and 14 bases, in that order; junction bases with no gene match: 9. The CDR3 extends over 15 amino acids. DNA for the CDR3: TGTGCCACCAGCAGTGATGGGACTAGCGGGAGAGGGAAGTTCTTC. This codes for CATSSDGTSGRGKFF.

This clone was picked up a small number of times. This chain's CDR3 is CASSLPAGLTDTQYF. The CDR3 region has the DNA TGTGCCAGCAGTTTACCGGCGGGACTAACAGATACGCAGTATTTT. The chain couples TRBV28 to TRBJ2-3; 7 bases are a match to TRBD2. Germline V gene lookup returns CDR1 MDHEN and CDR2 SYDVKM. The junction had 5 bases not matched to a gene; V was cut back by 2 bases and J by 3 bases. The CDR3 length is 15 residues. Using reference TRBV28 and TRBJ2-3 for the parts outside the CDR3, the full variable domain is DVKVTQSSRYLVKRTGEKVFLECVQDMDHENMFWYRQDPGLGLRLIYFSYDVKMKEKGDIPEGYSVSREKKERFSLILESASTNQTSMYLCASSLPAGLTDTQYFGPGTRLTVL.

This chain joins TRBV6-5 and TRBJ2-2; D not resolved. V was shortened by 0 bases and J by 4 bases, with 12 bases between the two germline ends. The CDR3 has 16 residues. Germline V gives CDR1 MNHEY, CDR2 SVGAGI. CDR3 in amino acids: CASSYSTRVSTGELFF. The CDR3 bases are TGTGCCAGCAGTTACTCGACACGAGTGTCCACCGGGGAGCTGTTTTTT.

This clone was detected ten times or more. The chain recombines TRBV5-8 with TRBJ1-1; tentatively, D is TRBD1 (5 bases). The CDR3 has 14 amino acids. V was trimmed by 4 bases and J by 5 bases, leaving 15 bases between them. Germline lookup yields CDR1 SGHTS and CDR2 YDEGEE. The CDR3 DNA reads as TGTGCCAGCAGCCCTCGAGGGGCTTGGACTGAAGCTTTCTTT. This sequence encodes CASSPRGAWTEAFF.

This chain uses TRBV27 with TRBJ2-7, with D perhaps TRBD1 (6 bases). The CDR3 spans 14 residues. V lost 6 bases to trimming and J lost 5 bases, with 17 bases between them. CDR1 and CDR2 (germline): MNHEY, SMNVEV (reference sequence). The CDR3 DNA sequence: TGTGCCAGCAGATCCGATACAGGGCGAGACGAGCAGTACTTC. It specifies CASRSDTGRDEQYF.

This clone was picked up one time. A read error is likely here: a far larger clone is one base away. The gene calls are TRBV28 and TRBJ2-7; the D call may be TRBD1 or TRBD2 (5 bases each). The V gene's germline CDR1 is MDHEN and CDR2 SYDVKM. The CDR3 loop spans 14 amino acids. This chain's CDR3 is CASSPLSGAYERYF. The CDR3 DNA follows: TGTGCCAGCAGTCCCTTGTCCGGGGCCTACGAGCGGTACTTC.

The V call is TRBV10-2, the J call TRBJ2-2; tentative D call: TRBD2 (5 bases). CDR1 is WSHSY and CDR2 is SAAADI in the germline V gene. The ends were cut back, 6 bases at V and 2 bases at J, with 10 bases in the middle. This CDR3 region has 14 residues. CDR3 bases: TGCGCCAGCAGGAGACTACCAAACACCGGGGAGCTGTTTTTT. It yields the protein CASRRLPNTGELFF.

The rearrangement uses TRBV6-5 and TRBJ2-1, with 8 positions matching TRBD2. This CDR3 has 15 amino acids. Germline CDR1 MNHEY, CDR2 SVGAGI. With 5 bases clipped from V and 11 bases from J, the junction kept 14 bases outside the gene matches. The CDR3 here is CASSKSTSGNQQQFF. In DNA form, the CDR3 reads TGTGCCAGCAGTAAAAGTACTAGCGGAAACCAACAGCAGTTCTTC.

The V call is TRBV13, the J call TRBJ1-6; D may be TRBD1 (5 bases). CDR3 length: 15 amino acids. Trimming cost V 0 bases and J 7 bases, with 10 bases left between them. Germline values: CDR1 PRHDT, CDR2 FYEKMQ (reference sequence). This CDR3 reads CASSLGRGPNSPLHF. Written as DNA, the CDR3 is TGTGCCAGCAGCTTAGGAAGGGGCCCGAATTCACCCCTCCACTTT.

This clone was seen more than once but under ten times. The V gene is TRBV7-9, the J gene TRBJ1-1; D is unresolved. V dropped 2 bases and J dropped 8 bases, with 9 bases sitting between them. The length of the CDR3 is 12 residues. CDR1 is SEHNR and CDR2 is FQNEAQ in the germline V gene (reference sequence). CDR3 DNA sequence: TGTGCCAGCAGCTTACCAGTGGGGGAAGCTTTCTTT. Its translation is CASSLPVGEAFF.

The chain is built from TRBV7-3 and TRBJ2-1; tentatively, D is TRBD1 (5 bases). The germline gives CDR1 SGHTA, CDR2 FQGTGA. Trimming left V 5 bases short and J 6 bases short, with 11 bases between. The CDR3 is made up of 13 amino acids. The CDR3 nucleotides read TGTGCCAGCAGCAAAGACAGAGCCAATGAGCAGTTCTTC. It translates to CASSKDRANEQFF.

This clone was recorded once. The CDR3 DNA reads as TGTGCCAGCAGCTTGCAGGTAGGGCAGCCCCAGCATTTT. It codes for CASSLQVGQPQHF. The rearrangement links TRBV5-5 to TRBJ1-5; D is unclear. V was clipped by 1 base and J by 7 bases, with 9 bases between them. In germline, CDR1 is SGHKS, CDR2 YYEKEE (reference sequence). CDR3 length equals 13 residues.

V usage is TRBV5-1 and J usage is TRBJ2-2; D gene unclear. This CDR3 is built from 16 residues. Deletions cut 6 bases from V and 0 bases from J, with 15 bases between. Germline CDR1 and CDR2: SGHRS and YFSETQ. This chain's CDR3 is CASNLRGGSNTGELFF. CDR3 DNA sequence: TGCGCCAGCAATCTTAGAGGTGGCTCGAACACCGGGGAGCTGTTTTTT.

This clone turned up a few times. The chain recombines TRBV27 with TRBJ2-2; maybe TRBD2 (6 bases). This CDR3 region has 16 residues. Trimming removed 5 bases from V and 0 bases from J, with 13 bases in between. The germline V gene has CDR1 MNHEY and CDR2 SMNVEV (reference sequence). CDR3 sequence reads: CASSRGAGPNTGELFF. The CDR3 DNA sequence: TGTGCCAGCAGTCGAGGCGCGGGACCGAACACCGGGGAGCTGTTTTTT.